The clone carrying this T cell receptor (beta chain) appeared once. Antigen specificity is unknown. Donors included only healthy HIV-negative adults lacking recent acute infections or vaccinations. Naive CD4+ cells were CD45RA-selected; the remaining cells were memory. This sample is part of a study of shared clonotypes between healthy human individuals. Findings of the study overall: Clonotypes shared by all four donors outscored non-shared clonotypes in generation probability.

This CDR3 spans 16 amino acids. V lost 4 bases and J lost 0, with 13 bases in between. CDR1 SGHVS and CDR2 FQNEAQ come from the germline V gene. The method was immunoSEQ multiplex PCR; TCRdb's version includes in-frame clones alone and lacks a portion of them. The table includes some 2,500,000 clones, roughly 93% detected once. This chain uses TRBV7-8 with TRBJ2-1; D uncertain. The sample was naive CD4+ T cells from PBMCs. As to subset: CD45RA+ positively selected. The TCR originated in a man younger than 30 in good health. Some clones in this sample may be carry-over from other donors' samples. The CDR3 nucleotides read TGTGCCAGCAGCTACCGAGGTCGATTCTCCTACAATGAGCAGTTCTTC. Translating it yields CASSYRGRFSYNEQFF.